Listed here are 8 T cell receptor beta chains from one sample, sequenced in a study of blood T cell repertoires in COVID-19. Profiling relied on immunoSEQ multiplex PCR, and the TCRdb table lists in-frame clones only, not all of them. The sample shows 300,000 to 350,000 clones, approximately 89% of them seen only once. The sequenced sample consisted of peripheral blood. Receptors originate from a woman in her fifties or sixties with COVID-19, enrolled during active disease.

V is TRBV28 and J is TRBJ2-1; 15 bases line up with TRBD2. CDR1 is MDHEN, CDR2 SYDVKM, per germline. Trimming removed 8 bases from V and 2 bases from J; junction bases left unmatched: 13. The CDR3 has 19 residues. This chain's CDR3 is CASGGASGTSGGTYNEQFF. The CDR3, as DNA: TGTGCCAGCGGGGGCGCCTCGGGGACTAGCGGGGGGACCTACAATGAGCAGTTCTTC.

CDR3 sequence: CASSLQGARNSPLHF. The CDR3, as DNA: TGTGCCAGCAGTCTACAGGGTGCTAGGAATTCACCCCTCCACTTT. The gene calls are TRBV2 and TRBJ1-6, with D possibly being TRBD1 (6 bases). CDR1 is SNHLY, CDR2 FYNNEI, per germline. The V end was cut by 5 bases, the J end by 7 bases, with 15 bases between. The CDR3 consists of 15 residues.

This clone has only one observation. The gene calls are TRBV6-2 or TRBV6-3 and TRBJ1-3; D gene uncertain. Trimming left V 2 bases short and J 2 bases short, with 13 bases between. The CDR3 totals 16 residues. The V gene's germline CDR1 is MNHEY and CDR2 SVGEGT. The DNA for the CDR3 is TGTGCCAGCAGTTACGGGCTATTGCTTCCTGGAAACACCATATATTTT. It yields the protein CASSYGLLLPGNTIYF.

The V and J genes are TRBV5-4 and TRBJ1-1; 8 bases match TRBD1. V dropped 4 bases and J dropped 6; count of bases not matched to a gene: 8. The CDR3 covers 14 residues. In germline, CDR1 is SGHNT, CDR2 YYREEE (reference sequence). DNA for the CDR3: TGTGCCAGCAGCCCCCCCGGACAGGGTTCTGAAGCTTTCTTT. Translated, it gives CASSPPGQGSEAFF.

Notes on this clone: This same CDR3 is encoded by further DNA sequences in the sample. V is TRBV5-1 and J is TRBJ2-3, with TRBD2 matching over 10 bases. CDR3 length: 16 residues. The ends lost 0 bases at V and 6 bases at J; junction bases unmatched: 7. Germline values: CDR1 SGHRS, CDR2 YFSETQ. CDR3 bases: TGCGCCAGCAGCTTGGGCCTAGCGGGGGCCACGGATACGCAGTATTTT. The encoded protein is CASSLGLAGATDTQYF.

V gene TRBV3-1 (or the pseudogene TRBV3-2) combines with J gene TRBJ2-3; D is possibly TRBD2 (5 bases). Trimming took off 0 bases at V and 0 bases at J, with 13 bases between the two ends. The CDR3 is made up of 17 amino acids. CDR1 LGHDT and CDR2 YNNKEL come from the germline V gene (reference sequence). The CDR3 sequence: CASSQDLISESTDTQYF. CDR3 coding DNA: TGTGCCAGCAGCCAAGATCTAATTAGCGAGAGCACAGATACGCAGTATTTT.

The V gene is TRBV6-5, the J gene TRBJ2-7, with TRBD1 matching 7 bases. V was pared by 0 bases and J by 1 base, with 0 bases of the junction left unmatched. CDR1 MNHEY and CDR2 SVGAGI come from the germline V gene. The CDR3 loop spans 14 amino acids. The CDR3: CASSYSRGSYEQYF. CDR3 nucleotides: TGTGCCAGCAGTTACTCCAGGGGGTCCTACGAGCAGTACTTC.

In DNA, the CDR3 is TGTGCCAGCTCACGGGGGGGGCAGGGGAACACTGAAGCTTTCTTT. Its translation is CASSRGGQGNTEAFF. This chain uses TRBV18 with TRBJ1-1; D perhaps matches TRBD1 (6 bases). This CDR3 is 15 amino acids long. Trimming took off 4 bases at V and 1 base at J, with 13 bases between the two ends. Germline V lookup: CDR1 KGHSH, CDR2 LQKENI.